These T cell receptor beta chains were read from a single sample in a study of control samples from healthy donors and cancer patients. The protocol was immunoSEQ multiplex PCR, while the TCRdb copy is restricted to in-frame clones and leaves out a portion. The sample includes some 150,000 clones, roughly 94% of them seen just once. Sequencing was performed on PBMCs. The receptors stem from a man aged 55 to 70 with colorectal cancer. CDR3s include the opening cysteine and the closing phenylalanine or tryptophan. The D gene is left open where the match is weak. Clone size is stated in some rows and not others, as once, few, many or a class when expanded.

V gene	clone size	D gene	J gene	CDR3 DNA	CDR3 protein
TRBV5-1	-	-	TRBJ2-5	TGCGCCAGCAGCTTGGAAAGGGGTACCGTAGAGACCCAGTACTTC	CASSLERGTVETQYF
TRBV24-1	-	TRBD1	TRBJ1-1	TGTGCCAGCCAGGGGGAGGGCACTGAAGCTTTCTTT	CASQGEGTEAFF
TRBV30	-	-	TRBJ1-2	TGTGCCTGGAGGACCCCTCAGGGGATTTACGATGGCTACACCTTC	CAWRTPQGIYDGYTF
TRBV5-5	-	TRBD1	TRBJ1-1	TGTGCCAGCAGCTGGGACAGATTGAACACTGAAGCTTTCTTT	CASSWDRLNTEAFF
TRBV12-3/TRBV12-4	-	TRBD1	TRBJ2-1	TGTGCCAGCAGTCTCGGACAGGGAGAGCAGTTCTTC	CASSLGQGEQFF
TRBV5-1	-	-	TRBJ2-7	TGCGCCAGCAGCTTGGCGGACGGCCACGAGCAGTACTTC	CASSLADGHEQYF
TRBV19	-	-	TRBJ2-3	TGTGCCAGTAGTATACCTCAGGGGCTCGGGAGCACAGATACGCAGTATTTT	CASSIPQGLGSTDTQYF
TRBV24-1	-	TRBD2	TRBJ2-7	TGTGCCACCAGTGATCCGACTAGCGGGGACACCTACGAGCAGTACTTC	CATSDPTSGDTYEQYF
TRBV7-9	-	TRBD2	TRBJ2-5	TGTGCCAGCAGCTTAAGGACTAGCGGGGGCCAAGAGACCCAGTACTTC	CASSLRTSGGQETQYF
TRBV6-4	-	TRBD1	TRBJ1-2	TGTGCCAGCAGATCCGGGACAGGGATCAACTATGGCTACACCTTC	CASRSGTGINYGYTF
TRBV6-6	-	-	TRBJ2-1	TGTGCCAGCAGTGTTCAGACCCACAATGAGCAGTTCTTC	CASSVQTHNEQFF
TRBV27	once	TRBD2	TRBJ2-5	TGTGCCAGCAGTTTACGGGGGGGGTCACAAGAGACCCAGTACTTC	CASSLRGGSQETQYF
TRBV18	-	-	TRBJ1-4	TGTGCCAGCTCACCGCGGGGAGGGGTTAAGACTAATGAAAAACTGTTTTTT	CASSPRGGVKTNEKLFF
TRBV19	-	-	TRBJ2-1	TGTGCCAGTAGTATCTGGGATGAGCAGTTCTTC	CASSIWDEQFF
TRBV5-1	-	TRBD1	TRBJ1-2	TGCGCCAGCAGCTTGGGGGGACAGGTCGACTATGGCTACACCTTC	CASSLGGQVDYGYTF
TRBV5-1	-	TRBD2	TRBJ2-3	TGCGCCAGCAGCTTGGTTCCTAGCGGGGCATCAGATACGCAGTATTTT	CASSLVPSGASDTQYF
TRBV2	-	-	TRBJ2-7	TGTGCCAGCAGGGCCATGGGACTTCCCTCCTACGAGCAGTACTTC	CASRAMGLPSYEQYF
TRBV10-3	-	-	TRBJ1-2	TGTGCCATCAGTGCCTTAGGGGGCTACACCTTC	CAISALGGYTF
TRBV18	-	-	TRBJ2-3	TGTGCCAGCTCACCACTGCTGGGGGCAGATACGCAGTATTTT	CASSPLLGADTQYF
TRBV7-9	-	TRBD2	TRBJ2-4	TGTGCCAGCAGCTTAGGTCTAGCGGAAAACATTCAGTACTTC	CASSLGLAENIQYF
TRBV3-1/TRBV3-2	-	TRBD1	TRBJ1-3	TGTGCCTCCTCGCGGGGACAGTCTGCAAACACCATATATTTT	CASSRGQSANTIYF
TRBV5-6	once	TRBD1	TRBJ2-5	TGTGCCAGCTCCGGGACAGGGTATATGATAGAGACCCAGTACTTC	CASSGTGYMIETQYF
TRBV29-1	-	-	TRBJ2-2	TGCAGCGTTTTGGGGTCCACCGGGGAGCTGTTTTTT	CSVLGSTGELFF
TRBV6-2/TRBV6-3	few	TRBD1	TRBJ2-2	TGTGCCAGCAGTTATTGGACAGGATTTACCTCCGGGGAGCTGTTTTTT	CASSYWTGFTSGELFF
TRBV6-2/TRBV6-3	few	-	TRBJ2-7	TGTGCCAGCAGTTACACCTACGAGCAGTACTTC	CASSYTYEQYF
TRBV19	-	-	TRBJ2-3	TGTGCCAGTAGTATAGTGAGGGGGGCGTCAGATACGCAGTATTTT	CASSIVRGASDTQYF
TRBV12-3/TRBV12-4	-	-	TRBJ1-2	TGTGCCAGCAGTACGACAGCATATGGCTACACCTTC	CASSTTAYGYTF
TRBV5-1	-	-	TRBJ1-1	TGCGCCAGCAGCTCAGGGGTTACTGAAGCTTTCTTT	CASSSGVTEAFF
TRBV9	-	-	TRBJ1-5	TGTGCCAGCAGCGTTGGGGGGGAGAGCAATCAGCCCCAGCATTTT	CASSVGGESNQPQHF
TRBV5-1	-	TRBD2	TRBJ2-5	TGCGCCAGCAGCTTACGGGCGGGGGGGCTTGAGACCCAGTACTTC	CASSLRAGGLETQYF
TRBV7-9	once	-	TRBJ2-7	TGTGCCAGCAGCTTCGAGCAGTACTTC	CASSFEQYF
TRBV5-1	-	TRBD1	TRBJ1-6	TGCGCCAGCAGCTGGGACAGGGGCAATTCACCCCTCCACTTT	CASSWDRGNSPLHF
TRBV10-3	once	-	TRBJ1-6	TGTGCCATCAGTGACGGCACCTCAGGGGTTAATAATTCACCCCTCCACTTT	CAISDGTSGVNNSPLHF
TRBV5-1	-	TRBD2	TRBJ2-1	TGCGCCAGCAGCCCGACTAGCGGGGGCTACAATGAGCAGTTCTTC	CASSPTSGGYNEQFF
TRBV5-1	-	TRBD1	TRBJ2-3	TGCGCCAGCAGCTTAAACAGGGGGAACACAGATACGCAGTATTTT	CASSLNRGNTDTQYF
TRBV7-2	-	TRBD1	TRBJ2-3	TGTGCCAGCAGCCCTTGGGACAGGGGGCATTCAGATACGCAGTATTTT	CASSPWDRGHSDTQYF
TRBV5-1	-	-	TRBJ2-7	TGCGCCAGCAGCTTTACCGGTCTACAAGGTTGGGAAAACGAGCAGTACTTC	CASSFTGLQGWENEQYF
TRBV5-4	-	TRBD1	TRBJ1-2	TGTGCCAGCACCACAGGGGACTATGGCTACACCTTC	CASTTGDYGYTF
TRBV20-1	-	-	TRBJ2-5	TGCAGTGCTAGAGTACAAGAGACCCAGTACTTC	CSARVQETQYF
TRBV18	-	-	TRBJ1-2	TGTGCCAGCTCACCGGGGCCCGACTATGGCTACACCTTC	CASSPGPDYGYTF
TRBV12-5	-	-	TRBJ2-2	TGTGCTACCAGCCAGGGAGTCGGGGAGCTGTTTTTT	CATSQGVGELFF
TRBV12-3/TRBV12-4	-	-	TRBJ1-1	TGTGCCAGCAAGTTGGGACAATACACTGAAGCTTTCTTT	CASKLGQYTEAFF
TRBV7-2	-	-	TRBJ1-3	TGTGCCAGCAGCCTAAGGACGGCTACGTCTGGAAACACCATATATTTT	CASSLRTATSGNTIYF
TRBV11-2	once	TRBD2	TRBJ2-3	TGTGCCAGCAGCGCCTCTACCGGCGGGGGGTCCTCGGGGCAGTATTTT	CASSASTGGGSSGQYF
TRBV19	-	-	TRBJ1-2	TGTGCCAGTAGTATCTCGGAGGCCTATGGCTACACCTTC	CASSISEAYGYTF